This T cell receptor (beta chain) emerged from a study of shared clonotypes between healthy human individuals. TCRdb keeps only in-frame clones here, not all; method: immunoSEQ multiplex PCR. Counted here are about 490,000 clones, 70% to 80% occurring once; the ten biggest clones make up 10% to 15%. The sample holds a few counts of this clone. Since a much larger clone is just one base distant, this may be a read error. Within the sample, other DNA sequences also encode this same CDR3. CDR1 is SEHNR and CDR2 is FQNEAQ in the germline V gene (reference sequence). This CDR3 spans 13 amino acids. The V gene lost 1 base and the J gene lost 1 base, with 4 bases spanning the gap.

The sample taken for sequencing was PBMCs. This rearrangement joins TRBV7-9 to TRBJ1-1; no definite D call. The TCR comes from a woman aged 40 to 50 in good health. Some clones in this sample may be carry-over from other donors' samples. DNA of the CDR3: TGTGCCAGCAGCTTAGGACAGAACACTGAAGCTTTCTTT. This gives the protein CASSLGQNTEAFF.